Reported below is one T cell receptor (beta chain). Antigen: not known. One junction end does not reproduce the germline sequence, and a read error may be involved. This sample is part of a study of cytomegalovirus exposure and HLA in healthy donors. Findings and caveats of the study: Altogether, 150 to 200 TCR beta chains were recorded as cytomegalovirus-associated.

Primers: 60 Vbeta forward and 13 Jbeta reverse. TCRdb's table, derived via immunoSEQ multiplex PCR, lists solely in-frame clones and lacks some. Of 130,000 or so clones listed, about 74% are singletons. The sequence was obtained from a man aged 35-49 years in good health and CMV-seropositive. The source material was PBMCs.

CDR3 protein: CSSSQRDRGNEKLFF. CDR3 bases: TGTTCCAGCAGCCAGAGGGACAGGGGTAATGAAAAACTGTTTTTT. V and J are TRBV7-9 and TRBJ1-4, with 10 nucleotides matching TRBD1. From germline, CDR1 is SEHNR and CDR2 FQNEAQ (reference sequence). The CDR3 covers 15 residues.